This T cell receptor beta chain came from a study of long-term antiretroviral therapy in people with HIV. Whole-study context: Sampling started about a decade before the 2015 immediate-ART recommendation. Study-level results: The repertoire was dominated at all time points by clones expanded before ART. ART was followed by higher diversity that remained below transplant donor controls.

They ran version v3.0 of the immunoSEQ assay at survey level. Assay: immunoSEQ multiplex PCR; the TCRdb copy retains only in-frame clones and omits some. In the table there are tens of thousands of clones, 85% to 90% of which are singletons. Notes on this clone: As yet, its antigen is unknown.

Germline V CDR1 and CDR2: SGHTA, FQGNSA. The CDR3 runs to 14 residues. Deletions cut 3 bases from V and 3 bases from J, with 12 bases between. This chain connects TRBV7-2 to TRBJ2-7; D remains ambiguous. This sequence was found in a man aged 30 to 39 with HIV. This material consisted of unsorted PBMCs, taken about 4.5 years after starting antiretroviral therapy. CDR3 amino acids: CASSFPGLDYEQYF. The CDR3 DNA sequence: TGTGCCAGCAGCTTCCCCGGTCTTGACTACGAGCAGTACTTC.